These T cell receptor beta chains were read from a single sample in a study of blood T cell repertoires in COVID-19. Data came from immunoSEQ multiplex PCR; TCRdb stores just in-frame clones and leaves some out. The table lists about 170,000 clones, about 92% of them singletons. Sequenced input: peripheral blood. The receptors were sampled from a man under 40 with COVID-19, enrolled during active disease. Each CDR3 is given with its conserved first and last residue. A D gene is named only where the DNA matches it firmly.

V gene	J gene	D gene	CDR3 protein	CDR3 DNA
TRBV15	TRBJ1-6	TRBD1	CATSRTIDRGLDNSPLHF	TGTGCCACCAGCAGAACAATAGACAGGGGCTTAGATAATTCACCCCTCCACTTT
TRBV27	TRBJ1-2	.	CASRTGGLSYYGYTF	TGTGCCAGCAGGACGGGGGGGCTGTCTTACTATGGCTACACCTTC
TRBV25-1	TRBJ1-3	TRBD1	CASSETATSTGAGNTIYF	TGTGCCAGCAGTGAAACCGCCACGAGTACAGGGGCTGGAAACACCATATATTTT
TRBV18	TRBJ2-2	.	CASSPQGTGELFF	TGTGCCAGCTCACCACAGGGGACCGGGGAGCTGTTTTTT
TRBV19	TRBJ1-2	TRBD1	CASSRSRTGLGYTF	TGTGCCAGTAGTCGTAGCCGGACAGGATTAGGCTACACCTTC
TRBV19	TRBJ1-1	.	CASSISRQRLNTEAFF	TGTGCCAGTAGTATTTCCCGACAGCGACTGAACACTGAAGCTTTCTTT
TRBV18	TRBJ2-4	.	CASSQGPGENIQYF	TGTGCCAGCTCACAAGGGCCGGGGGAGAACATTCAGTACTTC
TRBV4-3	TRBJ1-6	.	CASSQVRNSPLHF	TGCGCCAGCAGCCAGGTCAGAAATTCACCCCTCCACTTT
TRBV6-6	TRBJ1-2	.	CASTPRGSINYGYTF	TGTGCCAGCACCCCCAGGGGTTCGATTAACTATGGCTACACCTTC
TRBV5-1	TRBJ2-1	TRBD2	CASSLTGTSGSQVNEQFF	TGCGCCAGCAGCTTGACCGGGACTAGCGGGAGTCAAGTCAATGAGCAGTTCTTC